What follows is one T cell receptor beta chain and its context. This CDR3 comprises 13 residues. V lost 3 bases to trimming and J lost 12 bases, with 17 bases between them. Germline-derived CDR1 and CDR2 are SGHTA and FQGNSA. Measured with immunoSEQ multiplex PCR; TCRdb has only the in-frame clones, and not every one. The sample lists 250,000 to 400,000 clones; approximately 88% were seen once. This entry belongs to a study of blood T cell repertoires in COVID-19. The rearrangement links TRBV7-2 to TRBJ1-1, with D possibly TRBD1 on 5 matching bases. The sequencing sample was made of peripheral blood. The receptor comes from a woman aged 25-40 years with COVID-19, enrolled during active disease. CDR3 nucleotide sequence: TGTGCCAGCAGCTTCCGGGGGTCCGAGGAGTCTTTCTTT. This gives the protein CASSFRGSEESFF.